This T cell receptor (beta chain) was profiled in a study of vaccination effects on CD4 cells after COVID-19. Assay used: immunoSEQ multiplex PCR; TCRdb lists only in-frame clones, some missing. The table includes 15,000 to 20,000 clones, approximately 80% detected once. Sequencing in the ViraFEST assay came after antigen-specific CD4+ T cells had been expanded with viral peptide pools, which were used to stimulate PBMC. Between days 9 and 11 of culture, CD4+ T cells were separated out. Either the mRNA-1273 or the BNT162b2 vaccine was given to participants as two doses. Prior SARS-CoV-2 infection was absent in the vaccine recipients, as shown by negative nucleocapsid antibodies. Wells containing a few million PBMC each were cultured with approximately 9.2 IU/ml IL-2 and about 10 ug/ml peptides. Half of the medium was exchanged for IL-2 medium on both days 3 and 7. On this clone itself: Its antigen is not known.

V lost 3 bases, J lost 4 bases, and 9 bases lay in between. CDR3 size: 13 residues. Regarding the study as a whole: Within healthy vaccinees, only 1 of 255 vaccine-induced clones displayed cross-reactivity with common cold coronaviruses.

The origin of this receptor is a human donor who received a COVID-19 vaccine. The J gene is TRBJ2-5, the V gene TRBV12-3 or TRBV12-4, with a possible D match to TRBD1 (6 bases). The sequencing here drew on CD4+ T cells from PBMCs cultured with HCoV-NL63 spike peptides, taken after COVID-19 vaccination. Here the CDR3 DNA reads TGTGCCAGCAGTTTGTCAGGGGTAGAGACCCAGTACTTC. It codes for CASSLSGVETQYF.